Below are 25 T cell receptor beta chains sequenced from a single sample in a study of shared T cell receptors in the human thymus. Only in-frame clones appear in the TCRdb table, and some are missing; sequencing was by immunoSEQ multiplex PCR. The sample shows hundreds of thousands of clones, approximately 95% of them seen only once. Sequenced material: thymocytes. The receptors here all came from a human donor.

V and J are TRBV25-1 and TRBJ2-5, with TRBD2 matching over 11 bases. The CDR3 loop spans 12 amino acids. CDR1 MGHDK and CDR2 SYGVNS come from the germline V gene. V was pared by 2 bases and J by 11 bases, with 1 base of the junction left unmatched. The CDR3 is CASSERTSGQYF. CDR3 nucleotide sequence: TGTGCCAGCAGTGAAAGGACTAGCGGGCAGTACTTC. Drawing the rest from reference TRBV25-1 and TRBJ2-5, the complete variable domain is EADIYQTPRYLVIGTGKKITLECSQTMGHDKMYWYQQDPGMELHLIHYSYGVNSTEKGDLSSESTVSRIRTEHFPLTLESARPSHTSQYLCASSERTSGQYFGPGTRLLVL.

The gene calls are TRBV18 and TRBJ1-1; D unresolved. Per the germline V gene, CDR1 is KGHSH and CDR2 is LQKENI. The length of the CDR3 is 13 residues. Trimming pared 4 bases from V and 4 bases from J, leaving 10 bases between. CDR3 nucleotide sequence: TGTGCCAGCTCACTCTCTACCCGCACTGAAGCTTTCTTT. Protein: CASSLSTRTEAFF.

The J gene is TRBJ1-1, the V gene TRBV9, with 7 bases that match TRBD1. From germline, CDR1 is SGDLS and CDR2 YYNGEE. V lost 0 bases and J lost 3; bases outside the gene matches: 5. The CDR3 totals 15 residues. CDR3 protein: CASSVVQGEDTEAFF. CDR3 in DNA: TGTGCCAGCAGCGTAGTCCAGGGGGAGGACACTGAAGCTTTCTTT.

V is TRBV7-6 and J is TRBJ2-7, with D perhaps being TRBD1 or TRBD2 (6 bases each). This CDR3 spans 15 amino acids. From germline, CDR1 is SGHVS and CDR2 FNYEAQ. V lost 4 bases to trimming and J lost 5 bases, with 18 bases between them. DNA for the CDR3: TGTGCCAGCAGCTCCCGGGGGCAGGGCAGGCACGAGCAGTACTTC. This translates into CASSSRGQGRHEQYF.

V is TRBV4-2 and J is TRBJ1-5; D remains unclear. V was shortened by 11 bases and J by 7 bases, with 6 bases between the two germline ends. Germline V gene data show CDR1 as LGHNA and CDR2 as YNFKEQ. The CDR3 runs to 9 residues. CDR3 in amino acids: CAQSQPQHF. CDR3 nucleotide sequence: TGTGCCCAGTCCCAGCCCCAGCATTTT.

The chain is built from TRBV7-2 and TRBJ2-7; 13 bases align to TRBD2. The CDR3 has 15 residues. Trimming took 5 bases from V and 9 from J; bases not matched to a gene: 10. Germline loops: CDR1 SGHTA, CDR2 FQGNSA. As DNA, the CDR3 is TGTGCCAGCAGCATGGGACTAGCGGGACTGGTTTGGCAGTACTTC. It yields the protein CASSMGLAGLVWQYF.

The V gene is TRBV27, the J gene TRBJ1-1, with 8 nucleotides matching TRBD1. CDR3 length: 14 amino acids. Per the germline V gene, CDR1 is MNHEY and CDR2 is SMNVEV (reference sequence). The trim removed 5 bases at V and 5 bases at J, leaving 7 bases unmatched. CDR3 DNA sequence: TGTGCCAGCAGTATCCAGGGGGCGTGGACTGAAGCTTTCTTT. Translation gives CASSIQGAWTEAFF.

This clone was seen only once. The chain uses TRBV25-1 and TRBJ2-7; tentative D call: TRBD2 (5 bases). Trimming removed 6 bases from V and 3 bases from J, with 6 bases in between. This CDR3 has 11 residues. Germline V gene data show CDR1 as MGHDK and CDR2 as SYGVNS. CDR3 in DNA: TGTGCCAGCAGGGACTTCTACGAGCAGTACTTC. Translating gives CASRDFYEQYF.

The chain carries TRBV5-4 and TRBJ2-1, with D maybe TRBD2 (7 bases). This CDR3 has 13 residues. CDR1 is SGHNT and CDR2 is YYREEE in the germline V gene (reference sequence). Deletions cut 1 base from V and 6 bases from J, with 8 bases between. CDR3 amino acids: CASSLRGGNEQFF. The DNA of the CDR3 is TGTGCCAGCAGCTTGAGGGGGGGCAATGAGCAGTTCTTC.

This clone was counted a single time. V and J are TRBV5-4 and TRBJ2-1; 8 bases map to TRBD1. The CDR3 runs 15 residues. In germline, CDR1 is SGHNT, CDR2 YYREEE (reference sequence). With 7 bases clipped from V and 2 bases from J, the junction kept 8 bases outside the gene matches. The CDR3 DNA reads as TGTGCCAGCTACAGGGGGGAAAGTCCCTACAATGAGCAGTTCTTC. It translates to CASYRGESPYNEQFF.

V usage is TRBV5-1 and J usage is TRBJ2-1, with 9 bases aligning to TRBD2. The V and J ends lost 4 bases and 8 bases, in that order; junction bases with no gene match: 13. The CDR3 extends over 16 amino acids. CDR1 is SGHRS, CDR2 YFSETQ, per germline. The CDR3: CASSLIIGGRAYEQFF. In DNA, the CDR3 is TGCGCCAGCAGCCTCATCATCGGCGGGAGGGCGTATGAGCAGTTCTTC.

The J gene is TRBJ2-5, the V gene TRBV6-1; TRBD1 matches at 11 bases. Germline CDR1 is MNHNS and CDR2 is SASEGT. V was pared by 8 bases and J by 2 bases, with 4 bases of the junction left unmatched. The CDR3 runs to 14 residues. CDR3 nucleotide sequence: TGTGCCAGCGGGGGGGACAGGGGGCAAGAGACCCAGTACTTC. Its protein is CASGGDRGQETQYF.

Turning to this clone: Other DNA sequences within the sample encode an identical CDR3. The chain employs TRBV28 and TRBJ1-5; D is uncertain. Germline CDR1 and CDR2: MDHEN and SYDVKM. Trimming stripped 3 bases from V and 0 bases from J, with 12 bases between. This CDR3 spans 16 amino acids. CDR3 amino acids: CASSFGSPYSNQPQHF. CDR3 sequence (DNA): TGTGCCAGCAGTTTTGGTAGTCCTTATAGCAATCAGCCCCAGCATTTT.

The chain uses TRBV5-1 and TRBJ1-2, with D uncertain. Germline-derived CDR1 and CDR2 are SGHRS and YFSETQ. Trimming left V 0 bases short and J 1 base short, with 13 bases between. The CDR3 is 16 amino acids. The CDR3 DNA sequence: TGCGCCAGCAGCTTGGGTGTCGGCGGTAATAACTATGGCTACACCTTC. Its protein product is CASSLGVGGNNYGYTF.

V is TRBV6-6 and J is TRBJ2-2; perhaps TRBD1 as D (6 bases). Looked up from germline, CDR1 is MNHNY and CDR2 is SVGAGI (reference sequence). The V end lost 10 bases, the J end lost 2 bases, and 11 bases lay between the germline ends. This CDR3 comprises 13 residues. The CDR3 loop is CANRDGNTGELFF. For the CDR3, the DNA is TGTGCCAACAGGGACGGAAACACCGGGGAGCTGTTTTTT.

This clone was found a few times. The chain uses TRBV30 and TRBJ2-2; D is perhaps TRBD1 (6 bases). Per germline, CDR1 GTSNPN and CDR2 SVGIG (reference sequence). V lost 6 bases to trimming and J lost 3 bases, with 11 bases between them. This CDR3 is 13 amino acids long. DNA of the CDR3: TGTGCCTGTCGGGACACCTACACCGGGGAGCTGTTTTTT. This encodes CACRDTYTGELFF.

The rearrangement links TRBV5-4 to TRBJ2-1; D is unclear. The CDR3 loop spans 18 amino acids. The germline gives CDR1 SGHNT, CDR2 YYREEE (reference sequence). V gave up 5 bases and J gave up 1 base, with 22 bases separating them. The CDR3, as DNA: TGTGCCAGCAGTTCCGATTTGGGCAGACCCGAATCCTACAATGAGCAGTTCTTC. It is translated as CASSSDLGRPESYNEQFF. Variable domain in full (rest from reference TRBV5-4 and TRBJ2-1): ETGVTQSPTHLIKTRGQQVTLRCSSQSGHNTVSWYQQALGQGPQFIFQYYREEENGRGNFPPRFSGLQFPNYSSELNVNALELDDSALYLCASSSDLGRPESYNEQFFGPGTRLTVL.

CDR3 sequence: CASSLLVTTNEKLFF. In nucleotides, the CDR3 is TGTGCCAGCAGTTTATTAGTAACAACTAATGAAAAACTGTTTTTT. V and J are TRBV28 and TRBJ1-4; no reliable D call. The CDR3 runs 15 residues. Looked up from germline, CDR1 is MDHEN and CDR2 is SYDVKM. Trimming took off 1 base at V and 0 bases at J, with 6 bases between the two ends.

The chain has TRBV19 and TRBJ1-4; 7 nucleotides agree with TRBD1. The CDR3 is made up of 14 amino acids. V was pared by 5 bases and J by 8 bases, with 8 bases of the junction left unmatched. CDR1 is LNHDA and CDR2 is SQIVND in the germline V gene (reference sequence). The CDR3 bases are TGTGCCAGTAGTCCCTTGAACAGGGGAGAAAAACTGTTTTTT. Amino acid sequence: CASSPLNRGEKLFF.

As regards this clone: A junction boundary mismatches the germline segment, possibly from a read error. The rearrangement joins TRBV7-7 to TRBJ2-5; D possibly matches TRBD1 or TRBD2 (6 bases each). CDR3 length: 15 amino acids. Germline V gives CDR1 SSHAT, CDR2 FNYEAQ (reference sequence). The CDR3 DNA sequence: TGTGCTAGCAGCCCCCTCCGGGGGCGCCAAGAGACCCAGTACTTC. Protein product: CASSPLRGRQETQYF.

The chain recombines TRBV5-4 with TRBJ2-3; D is unclear. Germline CDR1 reads SGHNT; CDR2 reads YYREEE (reference sequence). V was trimmed by 2 bases and J by 2 bases, leaving 15 bases between them. The CDR3 is made up of 16 amino acids. CDR3 sequence reads: CASSFRSWSDTDTQYF. The CDR3 DNA is TGTGCCAGCAGCTTCCGTAGTTGGTCGGACACAGATACGCAGTATTTT. Full variable domain (remainder filled in from reference TRBV5-4 and TRBJ2-3): ETGVTQSPTHLIKTRGQQVTLRCSSQSGHNTVSWYQQALGQGPQFIFQYYREEENGRGNFPPRFSGLQFPNYSSELNVNALELDDSALYLCASSFRSWSDTDTQYFGPGTRLTVL.

This clone was picked up one time. The chain couples TRBV4-1 to TRBJ1-4; no clear D gene. V lost 6 bases and J lost 5, with 7 bases in between. The CDR3 extends over 12 amino acids. Germline loops: CDR1 MGHRA, CDR2 YSYEKL. CDR3 loop: CASSQKNEKLFF. In DNA form, the CDR3 reads TGCGCCAGCAGTCAAAAAAATGAAAAACTGTTTTTT.

Details on this clone: The junction departs from the called germline gene at one end, perhaps through a read error. V is TRBV10-2 and J is TRBJ2-1; 12 bases align to TRBD2. The CDR3 consists of 15 residues. Germline CDR1 is WSHSY and CDR2 is SAAADI. The CDR3 region is CATAGGTSGYKEQFF. Here the CDR3 DNA reads TGCGCCACGGCGGGAGGGACTAGCGGGTACAAAGAGCAGTTCTTC.

The chain has TRBV27 and TRBJ2-3; D is uncertain. Germline CDR1 MNHEY, CDR2 SMNVEV (reference sequence). The V end was cut by 0 bases, the J end by 1 base, with 8 bases between. The CDR3 runs 15 residues. DNA of the CDR3: TGTGCCAGCAGTTTATCTCCCCGGGGCACAGATACGCAGTATTTT. Residues: CASSLSPRGTDTQYF.

This chain joins TRBV27 and TRBJ2-3, with D maybe TRBD2 (6 bases). From germline, CDR1 is MNHEY and CDR2 SMNVEV (reference sequence). The CDR3 is made up of 14 amino acids. Trimming took off 5 bases at V and 11 bases at J, with 20 bases between the two ends. CDR3 in amino acids: CASSATSWGIWQYF. The CDR3 DNA follows: TGTGCCAGCAGTGCGACTAGTTGGGGGATTTGGCAGTATTTT.